These 23 T cell receptor beta chains were all obtained from the same sample, sequenced in a study of blood T cell repertoires in COVID-19. Some clones are missing from TCRdb's copy, which holds only in-frame ones; the method was immunoSEQ multiplex PCR. The sample has 150,000 to 200,000 clones, roughly 82% seen once. Sequenced input: peripheral blood. Receptors originate from a woman in her 40s with COVID-19, enrolled during active disease.

About this clone: Other DNA sequences in the sample encode the same CDR3. V and J are TRBV7-3 and TRBJ2-7, with TRBD1 identical over 8 bases. This CDR3 has 17 amino acids. Looked up from germline, CDR1 is SGHTA and CDR2 is FQGTGA. V shed 6 bases and J 3 bases; nucleotides not matched to a gene: 16. The CDR3: CASSTGRADRAFYEQYV. The CDR3 bases are TGTGCCAGCAGTACCGGACGCGCGGACAGGGCCTTCTACGAGCAGTACGTC.

This sequence joins TRBV23-1 and TRBJ2-5; possible D gene TRBD1, 6 bases. TRBV23-1 is an open reading frame, and its role is uncertain. This CDR3 comprises 15 residues. V was shortened by 4 bases and J by 2 bases, with 14 bases between the two germline ends. DNA for the CDR3: TGCGCCAGCAGTCTATCCGAGGACAGTCAAGAGACCCAGTACTTC. It yields the protein CASSLSEDSQETQYF.

The chain combines TRBV14 with TRBJ2-1, with 13 bases that match TRBD2. The V and J ends lost 3 bases and 5 bases, in that order; junction bases with no gene match: 7. The CDR3 loop spans 17 amino acids. CDR1 is SGHDN and CDR2 is FVKESK in the germline V gene. The DNA of the CDR3 is TGTGCCAGCAGCCAGGAGATTGGACTAGCGGGGGACAATGAGCAGTTCTTC. Amino acids: CASSQEIGLAGDNEQFF.

Only one count was recorded for this clone. CDR3: CASEDSNGAGELFF. CDR3 in DNA: TGTGCCAGCGAGGACAGCAATGGCGCCGGGGAGCTGTTTTTT. The chain recombines TRBV6-5 with TRBJ2-2, with D possibly TRBD1 on 6 matching bases. Germline CDR1 is MNHEY and CDR2 is SVGAGI. The CDR3 runs to 14 residues. V lost 8 bases, J lost 6 bases, and 16 bases lay in between.

The rearrangement uses TRBV7-9 and TRBJ1-4, with 8 bases lining up with TRBD1. Germline CDR1 reads SEHNR; CDR2 reads FQNEAQ (reference sequence). Trimming cost V 4 bases and J 6 bases; bases outside gene matches: 7. The CDR3 is made up of 15 amino acids. The CDR3 region is CASSSWTGPDEKLFF. DNA of the CDR3: TGTGCCAGCAGCTCATGGACAGGGCCGGATGAAAAACTGTTTTTT.

This clone was picked up a small number of times. CDR3 region: CASSVSRQSMNTEAFF. The CDR3 DNA reads as TGTGCCAGCAGCGTAAGCCGACAGTCGATGAACACTGAAGCTTTCTTT. The rearrangement uses TRBV9 and TRBJ1-1; D is possibly TRBD1 (5 bases). The CDR3 loop spans 16 amino acids. The germline CDR1 and CDR2 sequences are SGDLS and YYNGEE. V was pared by 1 base and J by 0 bases, with 13 bases between.

This sequence joins TRBV5-8 and TRBJ1-5; 8 bases agree with TRBD1. Germline values: CDR1 SGHTS, CDR2 YDEGEE. J gave up 9 bases and V 4 bases, and 15 bases lay outside the gene matches. CDR3 length: 16 residues. CDR3 nucleotide sequence: TGTGCCAGCAGCCTGTTTCGGACAGGGCCCGTTGGGCCCCAGCATTTT. Protein: CASSLFRTGPVGPQHF.

This clone is labeled as medium-sized. The chain has TRBV28 and TRBJ2-2; tentatively, D is TRBD2 (6 bases). Germline CDR1 and CDR2: MDHEN and SYDVKM. CDR3 length equals 18 residues. V dropped 3 bases and J dropped 0 bases, with 17 bases sitting between them. The CDR3 loop reads CASSFHIGGTPNTGELFF. DNA of the CDR3: TGTGCCAGCAGTTTCCATATCGGGGGAACTCCGAACACCGGGGAGCTGTTTTTT.

The chain is built from TRBV20-1 and TRBJ1-2; no definite D call. This CDR3 has 12 residues. Deletions cut 3 bases from V and 8 bases from J, with 13 bases between. Germline lookup yields CDR1 DFQATT and CDR2 SNEGSKA (reference sequence). The CDR3: CSASVEERGYTF. The CDR3 DNA follows: TGCAGTGCTAGTGTGGAAGAGAGGGGCTACACCTTC.

The chain combines TRBV18 with TRBJ1-2; 11 nucleotides align to TRBD1. CDR3 length: 13 residues. In germline, CDR1 is KGHSH, CDR2 LQKENI. The V and J ends lost 5 bases and 6 bases, in that order; junction bases with no gene match: 2. The CDR3 sequence: CASSGQGADGYTF. CDR3 nucleotide sequence: TGTGCCAGCTCAGGACAGGGGGCCGATGGCTACACCTTC.

The V call is TRBV7-3, the J call TRBJ2-1, with 9 bases matching TRBD2. The CDR3 consists of 17 residues. CDR1 and CDR2 from the germline V gene are SGHTA and FQGTGA. Trimming at V came to 4 bases and at J to 4 bases, leaving 11 bases not matched to a gene. CDR3 in DNA: TGTGCCAGCAGCTCCCACGGAGCGGGAGGTTTATACAATGAGCAGTTCTTC. Translation: CASSSHGAGGLYNEQFF.

The chain recombines TRBV2 with TRBJ1-5, with D possibly being TRBD1 (6 bases). V lost 5 bases and J 6 bases, leaving 14 bases between the germline ends. In germline, CDR1 is SNHLY, CDR2 FYNNEI. This CDR3 comprises 14 residues. CDR3 in amino acids: CASSIQGMGQPQHF. CDR3 in DNA: TGTGCCAGCAGTATCCAGGGGATGGGTCAGCCCCAGCATTTT.

CDR3 region: CASSVGGRGSTEAFF. DNA of the CDR3: TGTGCCAGCAGCGTAGGGGGCAGAGGATCAACTGAAGCTTTCTTT. The chain couples TRBV9 to TRBJ1-1; maybe TRBD1 (5 bases). V lost 0 bases, J lost 5 bases, and 14 bases lay in between. The CDR3 contains 15 residues. The germline V gene encodes CDR1 SGDLS and CDR2 YYNGEE.

The chain links TRBV5-1 to TRBJ1-1, with D uncertain. Germline CDR1 SGHRS, CDR2 YFSETQ. The CDR3 runs 12 residues. Trimming removed 8 bases at V and 2 bases at J, with 10 bases between. The CDR3 is CASSPSNTEAFF. In DNA, the CDR3 is TGCGCCAGTAGCCCGAGCAACACTGAAGCTTTCTTT.

This clone occurred once. The V and J genes are TRBV29-1 and TRBJ2-7; D is possibly TRBD2 (5 bases). V lost 4 bases and J 3 bases, leaving 7 bases between the germline ends. Germline V gene sequence: CDR1 SQVTM, CDR2 ANQGSEA. The CDR3 is made up of 11 amino acids. CDR3 amino acids: CSVVGVYEQYF. The CDR3 DNA sequence: TGCAGCGTTGTGGGAGTCTACGAGCAGTACTTC.

The CDR3 sequence is CASSLRTLQETQYF. The DNA of the CDR3 is TGTGCCAGCAGCCTTCGGACTCTCCAAGAGACCCAGTACTTC. The V and J genes are TRBV3-1 (or the pseudogene TRBV3-2) and TRBJ2-5; tentatively, D is TRBD2 (5 bases). V was cut by 4 bases and J by 1 base, with 10 bases left in between. The CDR3 extends over 14 amino acids. Germline values: CDR1 LGHDT, CDR2 YNNKEL (reference sequence).

The chain joins TRBV11-3 to TRBJ2-7; a weak D match, TRBD2 (6 bases). This CDR3 is 12 amino acids long. V lost 4 bases and J lost 3, with 7 bases in between. In germline, CDR1 is SGHNT, CDR2 YENEEA. This CDR3 reads CASSSGDYEQYF. In DNA, the CDR3 is TGTGCCAGCAGCTCGGGGGACTACGAGCAGTACTTC.

The chain is built from TRBV20-1 and TRBJ1-2; D gene ambiguous. Looked up from germline, CDR1 is DFQATT and CDR2 is SNEGSKA (reference sequence). The CDR3 totals 8 residues. The DNA for the CDR3 is TGCAGGCCCCCCGGAGGGACCTTC. It yields the protein CRPPGGTF.

The CDR3 nucleotides read TGTGCCAGCAGCCCCGCCCGGTTGCGCCACTACGAGCAGTACTTC. It is translated as CASSPARLRHYEQYF. The rearrangement joins TRBV5-8 to TRBJ2-7; unclear D gene. Per the germline V gene, CDR1 is SGHTS and CDR2 is YDEGEE. The CDR3 sequence is 15 residues long. V was shortened by 4 bases and J by 3 bases, with 17 bases between the two germline ends.

This clone was counted a few times. J is TRBJ2-5 and V is TRBV11-2; D is unclear. Trimming took 3 bases from V and 5 from J, leaving 4 bases between them. Germline CDR1 is SGHAT and CDR2 is FQNNGV. This CDR3 contains 11 residues. The DNA for the CDR3 is TGTGCCAGCAGCTTCCGGGAGACCCAGTACTTC. Amino acids: CASSFRETQYF. Based on the CDR3 plus reference TRBV11-2 and TRBJ2-5, the full variable domain is EAGVAQSPRYKIIEKRQSVAFWCNPISGHATLYWYQQILGQGPKLLIQFQNNGVVDDSQLPKDRFSAERLKGVDSTLKIQPAKLEDSAVYLCASSFRETQYFGPGTRLLVL.

The chain has TRBV6-1 and TRBJ2-7; D may be TRBD1 (5 bases). The V and J ends lost 1 base and 6 bases respectively, with 10 bases between them. The CDR3 is made up of 13 amino acids. Germline loops: CDR1 MNHNS, CDR2 SASEGT. In DNA, the CDR3 is TGTGCCAGCAGTGAAGATGCAGGGCTCGAGCAGTACGTC. Translating gives CASSEDAGLEQYV.

The rearrangement links TRBV14 to TRBJ1-1; weak D call: TRBD1 (6 bases). V lost 4 bases, J lost 3 bases, and 9 bases lay in between. CDR3 size: 13 residues. Germline V gene lookup returns CDR1 SGHDN and CDR2 FVKESK. The CDR3 nucleotides are TGTGCCAGCAGCCCAACAGGGTACACTGAAGCTTTCTTT. Protein product: CASSPTGYTEAFF.

This chain uses TRBV6-1 with TRBJ1-1, with D hard to call. With 3 bases removed from V and 0 bases from J, the gap between germline ends came to 8 bases. Germline V lookup: CDR1 MNHNS, CDR2 SASEGT. The CDR3 is 14 amino acids. Written as DNA, the CDR3 is TGTGCCAGCAGTGATAACGGTGTGAACACTGAAGCTTTCTTT. Amino acid sequence: CASSDNGVNTEAFF.